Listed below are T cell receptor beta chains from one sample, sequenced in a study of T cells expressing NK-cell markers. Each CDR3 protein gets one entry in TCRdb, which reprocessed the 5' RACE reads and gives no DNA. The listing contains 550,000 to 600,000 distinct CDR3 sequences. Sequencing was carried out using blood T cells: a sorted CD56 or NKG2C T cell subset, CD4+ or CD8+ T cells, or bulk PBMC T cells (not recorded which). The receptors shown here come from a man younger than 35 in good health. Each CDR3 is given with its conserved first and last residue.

CASSPLRGRDTEAFF	TRBV18	TRBJ1-1
CASSPGQKVNEQYF	TRBV18	TRBJ2-7
CATSRQRQGESPLHF	TRBV15	TRBJ1-6
CASSFSSGLQSTDTQYF	TRBV11-1	TRBJ2-3
CASSYVGRGENEQYF	TRBV6-5	TRBJ2-7
CASTGRTTGGSTEAFF	TRBV12-3/TRBV12-4	TRBJ1-1
CASSLGGTNLPGLAGNEQFF	TRBV12-3/TRBV12-4	TRBJ2-1
CSARQSPPIYEQYF	TRBV20-1	TRBJ2-7
CSVSDRGTDTQYF	TRBV29-1	TRBJ2-3
CASSPRGGEQFF	TRBV18	TRBJ2-1
CASSQDARISTDTQYF	TRBV3-1	TRBJ2-3
CASSFGQGNGYTF	TRBV7-9	TRBJ1-2
CASSSDREPSYEQYF	TRBV12-3/TRBV12-4	TRBJ2-7
CASSSSGPGDKNIQYF	TRBV28	TRBJ2-4
CASSPRTGGGTRNEQFF	TRBV7-9	TRBJ2-1
CSASRSVVPPGDIQYF	TRBV20-1	TRBJ2-4
CSVEGPVGQIGYYNEQFF	TRBV29-1	TRBJ2-1
CASRHMSQDTQYF	TRBV12-3/TRBV12-4	TRBJ2-3
CASSAATQGFSGNTIYF	TRBV9	TRBJ1-3
CASSLFRGGREQFF	TRBV7-2	TRBJ2-1
CSAQGITGELFF	TRBV20-1	TRBJ2-2
CASRYPGLAGGRDNEQFF	TRBV5-1	TRBJ2-1
CASSAASGSNEQFF	TRBV7-2	TRBJ2-1
CASTPTPEGSSYNEQFF	TRBV5-1	TRBJ2-1
CASSPSGTAVYGYTF	TRBV5-1	TRBJ1-2
CASSLYRGRRDTQYF	TRBV7-9	TRBJ2-3
CASMGRRSNRDTEAFF	TRBV6-1	TRBJ1-1
CASSLHGLAGTEQFF	TRBV7-9	TRBJ2-1
CASSETAGRNQPQHF	TRBV2	TRBJ1-5
CSADRGNDNEQFF	TRBV20-1	TRBJ2-1
CASSWGTAQETQYF	TRBV5-1	TRBJ2-5
CASKPGTGENIQYF	TRBV12-3/TRBV12-4	TRBJ2-4
CASSYPEIGAEQFF	TRBV6-2/TRBV6-3	TRBJ2-1
CASSQGWVAGVNIQYF	TRBV3-1	TRBJ2-4
CASSSGLTSGNTIYF	TRBV7-9	TRBJ1-3
CASRWDRASYNEQFF	TRBV10-2	TRBJ2-1
CASSEEWGSEAFF	TRBV6-1	TRBJ1-1
CASSSLDGLSSTDTQYF	TRBV7-3	TRBJ2-3
CASRPPARDTYNEQFF	TRBV7-2	TRBJ2-1
CATSDSFSSDTQYF	TRBV24-1	TRBJ2-3
CASSLKREENEQFF	TRBV7-8	TRBJ2-1
CASSLERADYNEQFF	TRBV13	TRBJ2-1
CASSSLPTEQETQYF	TRBV27	TRBJ2-5
CASKVAGPNTGELFF	TRBV5-5	TRBJ2-2
CASSPRDRGLNQPQHF	TRBV19	TRBJ1-5
CASSGTGDRQETQYF	TRBV5-1	TRBJ2-5
CASSGLAGGVRQFF	TRBV12-3/TRBV12-4	TRBJ2-1
CASSRGAVETQYF	TRBV2	TRBJ2-5
CSARILGLAANEKLFF	TRBV20-1	TRBJ1-4
CSARGRGSQPQHF	TRBV20-1	TRBJ1-5
CASSPGTGGRGNTEAFF	TRBV27	TRBJ1-1
CASRFRQGAIDQPQHF	TRBV6-1	TRBJ1-5
CASSYSGVNYNEQFF	TRBV6-2/TRBV6-3	TRBJ2-1
CSARRSSGSGSHEQYF	TRBV20-1	TRBJ2-7
CASSHSGTISNQPQHF	TRBV7-9	TRBJ1-5
CASSLAERNTIYF	TRBV12-3/TRBV12-4	TRBJ1-3
CASRPGVRRESDTQYF	TRBV7-9	TRBJ2-3